The T cell receptor beta chain described here comes from a study of cytomegalovirus exposure and HLA in healthy donors. Note on this clone: As yet, its antigen is unknown.

CDR3 length: 15 residues. The ends lost 0 bases at V and 3 bases at J; junction bases unmatched: 3. The germline gives CDR1 SGHTS, CDR2 YDEGEE. Primers for the PCR totalled 60 Vbeta and 13 Jbeta. Data came from immunoSEQ multiplex PCR; TCRdb stores just in-frame clones and leaves some out. The sample carries about 130,000 clones, around 70% recorded once. General study findings and limits: In a later analysis, HLA-C alleles had the fewest associated TCRs, DRB1 alleles the most.

The rearrangement links TRBV5-8 to TRBJ2-1; 7 bases fit TRBD2. Sequencing was performed on PBMCs. This receptor was identified in a woman aged 55-69 years in good health and CMV-seropositive. The CDR3 is CASSLATGGYNEQFF. DNA for the CDR3: TGTGCCAGCAGCTTGGCGACGGGAGGCTACAATGAGCAGTTCTTC.